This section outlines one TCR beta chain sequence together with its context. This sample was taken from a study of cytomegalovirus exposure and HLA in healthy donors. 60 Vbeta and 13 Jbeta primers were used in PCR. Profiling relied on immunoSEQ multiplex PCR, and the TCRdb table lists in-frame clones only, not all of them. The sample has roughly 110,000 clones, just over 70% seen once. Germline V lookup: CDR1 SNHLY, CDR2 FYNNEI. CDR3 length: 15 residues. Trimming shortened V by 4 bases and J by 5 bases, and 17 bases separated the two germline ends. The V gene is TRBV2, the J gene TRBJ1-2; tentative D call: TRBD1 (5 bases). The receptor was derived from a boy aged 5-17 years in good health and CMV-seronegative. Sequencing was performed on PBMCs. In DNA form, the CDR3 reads TGTGCCAGCAGTGTCAAACGGGGGACCGCATATGGCTACACCTTC. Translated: CASSVKRGTAYGYTF. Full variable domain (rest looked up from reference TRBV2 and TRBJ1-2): EPEVTQTPSHQVTQMGQEVILRCVPISNHLYFYWYRQILGQKVEFLVSFYNNEISEKSEIFDDQFSVERPDGSNFTLKIRSTKLEDSAMYFCASSVKRGTAYGYTFGSGTRLTVV.